This T cell receptor (beta chain) came from a study of Graves' ophthalmopathy and Graves' hyperthyroidism. Study conclusions and caveats: Blood also contained most of the expanded thyroid clonotypes above 0.001 frequency.

Trimming cost V 0 bases and J 2 bases, with 12 bases left between them. Germline loops: CDR1 SGHRS, CDR2 YFSETQ. This CDR3 has 15 amino acids. Amplification from RNA transcripts yielded the TCR beta CDR3 regions. HTBI primers primed a first-round RT-PCR, and a second-round multiplex PCR followed. One entry per CDR3 protein results from TCRdb running MiXCR on the multiplex PCR reads. Altogether 200,000 to 300,000 distinct CDR3 sequences are present, around 45% being singletons, with the ten largest covering about 45%. A note on this clonotype: Its antigen is not known.

The source of this sequence is an adult man with Graves' ophthalmopathy. The chain joins TRBV5-1 to TRBJ2-7; unclear D gene. Sequencing input: peripheral blood. The CDR3 sequence is CASSLAPRVTYEQYF. The CDR3 DNA follows: TGCGCCAGCAGCTTGGCCCCCCGGGTCACCTACGAGCAGTACTTC.